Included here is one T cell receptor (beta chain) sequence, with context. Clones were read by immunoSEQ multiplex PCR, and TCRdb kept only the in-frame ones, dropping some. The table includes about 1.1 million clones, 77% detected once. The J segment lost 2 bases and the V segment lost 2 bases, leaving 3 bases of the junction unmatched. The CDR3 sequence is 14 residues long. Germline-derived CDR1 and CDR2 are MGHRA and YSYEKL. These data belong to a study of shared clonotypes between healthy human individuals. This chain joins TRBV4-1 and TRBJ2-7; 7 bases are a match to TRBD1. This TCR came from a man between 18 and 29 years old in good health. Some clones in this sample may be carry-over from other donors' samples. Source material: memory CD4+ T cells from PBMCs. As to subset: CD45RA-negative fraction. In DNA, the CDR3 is TGCGCCAGCAGCCAACCGGGACAGACCTACGAGCAGTACTTC. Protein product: CASSQPGQTYEQYF.